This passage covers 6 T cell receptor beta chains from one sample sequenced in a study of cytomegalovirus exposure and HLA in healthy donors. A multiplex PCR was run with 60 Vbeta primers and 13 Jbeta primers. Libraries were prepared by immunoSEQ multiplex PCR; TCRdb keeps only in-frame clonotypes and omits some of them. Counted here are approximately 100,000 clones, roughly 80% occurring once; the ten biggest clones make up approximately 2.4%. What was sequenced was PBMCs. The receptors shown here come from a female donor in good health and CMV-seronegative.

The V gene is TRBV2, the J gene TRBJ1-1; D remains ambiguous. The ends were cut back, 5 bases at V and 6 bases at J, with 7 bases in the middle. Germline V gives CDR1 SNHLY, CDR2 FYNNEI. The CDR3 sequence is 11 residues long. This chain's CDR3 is CASSRSSEAFF. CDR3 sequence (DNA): TGTGCCAGCAGTCGGTCCTCTGAAGCTTTCTTT.

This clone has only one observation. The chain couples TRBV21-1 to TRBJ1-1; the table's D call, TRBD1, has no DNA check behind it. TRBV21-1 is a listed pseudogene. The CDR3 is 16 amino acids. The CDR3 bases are TGTGCCAGCAGCAAAATAACAGGGTCTGGCGTCACTGAAGCTTTCTTT. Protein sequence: CASSKITGSGVTEAFF.

CDR3 region: CASSIGLGTGGAGTEAFF. The CDR3, as DNA: TGTGCCAGTAGTATTGGTCTAGGGACAGGGGGCGCAGGCACTGAAGCTTTCTTT. The rearrangement links TRBV19 to TRBJ1-1, with 12 bases fitting TRBD1. The CDR3 spans 18 residues. CDR1 is LNHDA, CDR2 SQIVND, per germline (reference sequence). After removal of 3 bases from V and 4 bases from J, the junction contained 12 bases not matched to a gene. The full variable domain, with the rest looked up from reference TRBV19 and TRBJ1-1, is DGGITQSPKYLFRKEGQNVTLSCEQNLNHDAMYWYRQDPGQGLRLIYYSQIVNDFQKGDIAEGYSVSREKKESFPLTVTSAQKNPTAFYLCASSIGLGTGGAGTEAFFGQGTRLTVV.

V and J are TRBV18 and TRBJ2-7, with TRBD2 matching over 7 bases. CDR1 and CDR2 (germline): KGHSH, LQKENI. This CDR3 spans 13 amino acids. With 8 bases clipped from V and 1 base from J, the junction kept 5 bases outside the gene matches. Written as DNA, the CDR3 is TGTGCCAGCGGAGACGGGGGGTCCTACGAGCAGTACTTC. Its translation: CASGDGGSYEQYF.

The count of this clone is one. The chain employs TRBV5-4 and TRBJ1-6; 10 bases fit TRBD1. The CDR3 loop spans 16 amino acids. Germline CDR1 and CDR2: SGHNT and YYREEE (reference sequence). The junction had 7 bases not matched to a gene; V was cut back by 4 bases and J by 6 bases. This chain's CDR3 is CASSLPGTGVNSPLHF. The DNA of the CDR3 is TGTGCCAGCAGCCTCCCCGGGACAGGGGTTAATTCACCCCTCCACTTT.

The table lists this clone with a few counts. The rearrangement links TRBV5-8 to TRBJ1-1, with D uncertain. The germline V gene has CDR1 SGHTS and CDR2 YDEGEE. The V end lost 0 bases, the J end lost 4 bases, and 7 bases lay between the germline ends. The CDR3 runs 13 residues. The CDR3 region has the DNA TGTGCCAGCAGCTTGGACAGAGCCACTGAAGCTTTCTTT. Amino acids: CASSLDRATEAFF.